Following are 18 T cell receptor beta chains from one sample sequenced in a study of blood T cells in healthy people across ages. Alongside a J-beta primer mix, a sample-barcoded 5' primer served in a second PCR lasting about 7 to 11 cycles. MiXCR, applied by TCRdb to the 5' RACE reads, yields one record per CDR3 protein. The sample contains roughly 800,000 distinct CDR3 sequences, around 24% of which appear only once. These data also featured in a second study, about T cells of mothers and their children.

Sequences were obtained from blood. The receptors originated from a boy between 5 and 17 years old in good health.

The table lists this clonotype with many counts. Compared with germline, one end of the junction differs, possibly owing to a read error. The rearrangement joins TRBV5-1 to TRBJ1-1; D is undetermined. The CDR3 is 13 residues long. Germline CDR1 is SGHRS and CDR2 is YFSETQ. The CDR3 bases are TGTGCCAGCAGTTTGGGGTCGGGGACTGAAGCTTTCTTT. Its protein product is CASSLGSGTEAFF.

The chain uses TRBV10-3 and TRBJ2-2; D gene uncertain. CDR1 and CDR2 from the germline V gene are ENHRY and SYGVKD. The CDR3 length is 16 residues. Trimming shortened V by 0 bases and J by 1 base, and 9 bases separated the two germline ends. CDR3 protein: CAISESKGMNTGELFF. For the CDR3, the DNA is TGTGCCATCAGTGAGTCAAAGGGAATGAACACCGGGGAGCTGTTTTTT.

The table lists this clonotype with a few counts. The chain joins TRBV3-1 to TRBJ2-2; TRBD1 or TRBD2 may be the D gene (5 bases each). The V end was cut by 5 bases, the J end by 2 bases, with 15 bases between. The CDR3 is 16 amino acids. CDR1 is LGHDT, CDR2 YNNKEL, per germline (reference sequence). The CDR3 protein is CASSFPLRGNTGELFF. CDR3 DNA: TGTGCCAGCAGCTTTCCTTTGAGGGGAAACACCGGGGAGCTGTTTTTT.

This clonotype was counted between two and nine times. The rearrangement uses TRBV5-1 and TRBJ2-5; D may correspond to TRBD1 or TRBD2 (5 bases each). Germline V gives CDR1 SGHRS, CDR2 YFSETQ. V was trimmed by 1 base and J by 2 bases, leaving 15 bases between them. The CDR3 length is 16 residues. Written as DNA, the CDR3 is TGCGCCAGCAGCTTGCTAATCGGCAGGGAGCAAGAGACCCAGTACTTC. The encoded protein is CASSLLIGREQETQYF.

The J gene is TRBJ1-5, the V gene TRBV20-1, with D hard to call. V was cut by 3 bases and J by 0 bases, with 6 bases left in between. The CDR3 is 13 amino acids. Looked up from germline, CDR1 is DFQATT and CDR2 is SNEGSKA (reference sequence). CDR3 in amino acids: CSARATSNQPQHF. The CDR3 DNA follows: TGCAGTGCTAGGGCGACTAGCAATCAGCCCCAGCATTTT.

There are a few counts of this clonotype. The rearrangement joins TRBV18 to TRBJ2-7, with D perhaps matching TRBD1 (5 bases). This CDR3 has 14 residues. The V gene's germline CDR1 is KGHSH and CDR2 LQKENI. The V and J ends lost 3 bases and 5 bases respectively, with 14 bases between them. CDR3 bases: TGTGCCAGCTCACCGGGCAGGGAAGGGCACGAGCAGTACTTC. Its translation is CASSPGREGHEQYF.

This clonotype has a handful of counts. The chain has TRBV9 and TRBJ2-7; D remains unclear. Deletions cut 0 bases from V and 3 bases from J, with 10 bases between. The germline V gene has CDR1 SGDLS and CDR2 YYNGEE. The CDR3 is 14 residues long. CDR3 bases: TGTGCCAGCAGCGTAGGTAGTTACGACTACGAGCAGTACTTC. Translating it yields CASSVGSYDYEQYF.

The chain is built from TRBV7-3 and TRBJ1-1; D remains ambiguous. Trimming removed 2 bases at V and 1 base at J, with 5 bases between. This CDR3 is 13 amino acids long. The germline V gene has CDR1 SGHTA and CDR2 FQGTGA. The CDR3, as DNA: TGTGCCAGCAGCTTACTCGAGAACACTGAAGCTTTCTTT. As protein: CASSLLENTEAFF.

CDR3 protein: CASSHSRGPTNEKLFF. CDR3 DNA: TGCGCCAGCAGCCATAGCAGGGGGCCCACTAATGAAAAACTGTTTTTT. The J gene is TRBJ1-4, the V gene TRBV4-1, with 8 bases matching TRBD1. The CDR3 runs 16 residues. The ends lost 3 bases at V and 2 bases at J; junction bases unmatched: 5. Germline V lookup: CDR1 MGHRA, CDR2 YSYEKL.

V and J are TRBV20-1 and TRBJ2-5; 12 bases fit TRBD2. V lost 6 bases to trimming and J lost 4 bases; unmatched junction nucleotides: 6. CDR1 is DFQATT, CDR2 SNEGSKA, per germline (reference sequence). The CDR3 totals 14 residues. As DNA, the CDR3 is TGCAGTGCCTTCGGACTAGCGGGGCGAGAGACCCAGTACTTC. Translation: CSAFGLAGRETQYF.

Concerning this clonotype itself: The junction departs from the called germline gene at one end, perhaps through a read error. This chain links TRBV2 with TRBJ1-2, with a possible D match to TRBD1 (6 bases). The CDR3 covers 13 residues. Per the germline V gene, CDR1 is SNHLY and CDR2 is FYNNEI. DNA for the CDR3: TGTGCCAGCGGTGAACAGGGACACCTAGGCTACACCTTC. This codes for CASGEQGHLGYTF. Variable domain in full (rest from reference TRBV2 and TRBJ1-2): EPEVTQTPSHQVTQMGQEVILRCVPISNHLYFYWYRQILGQKVEFLVSFYNNEISEKSEIFDDQFSVERPDGSNFTLKIRSTKLEDSAMYFCASGEQGHLGYTFGSGTRLTVV.

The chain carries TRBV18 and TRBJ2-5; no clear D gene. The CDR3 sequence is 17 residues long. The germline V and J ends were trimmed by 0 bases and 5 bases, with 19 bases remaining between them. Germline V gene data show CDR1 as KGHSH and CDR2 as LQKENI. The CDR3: CASSPPGTAPSRETQYF. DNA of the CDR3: TGTGCCAGCTCACCACCGGGTACCGCGCCGTCCAGGGAGACCCAGTACTTC.

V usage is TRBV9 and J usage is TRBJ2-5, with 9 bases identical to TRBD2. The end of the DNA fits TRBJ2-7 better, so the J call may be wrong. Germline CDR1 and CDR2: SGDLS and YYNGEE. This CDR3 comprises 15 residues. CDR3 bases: TGTGCCAGCAGCGTAGTGAGCGGGGGGATCCACGAGCAGTACTTC. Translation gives CASSVVSGGIHEQYF.

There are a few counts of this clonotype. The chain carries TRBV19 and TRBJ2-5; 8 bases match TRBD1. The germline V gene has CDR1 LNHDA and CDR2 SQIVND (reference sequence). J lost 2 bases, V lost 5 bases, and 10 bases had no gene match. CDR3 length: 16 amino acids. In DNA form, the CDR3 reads TGTGCCAGTAGTCCCCGACAGGGGTGGGAACAAGAGACCCAGTACTTC. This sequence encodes CASSPRQGWEQETQYF.

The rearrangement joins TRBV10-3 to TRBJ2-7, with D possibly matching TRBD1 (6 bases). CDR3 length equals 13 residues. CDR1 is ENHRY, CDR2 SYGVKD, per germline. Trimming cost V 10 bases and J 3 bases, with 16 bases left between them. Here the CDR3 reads CATRQVPNYEQYF. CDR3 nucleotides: TGTGCCACACGACAGGTTCCCAACTACGAGCAGTACTTC.

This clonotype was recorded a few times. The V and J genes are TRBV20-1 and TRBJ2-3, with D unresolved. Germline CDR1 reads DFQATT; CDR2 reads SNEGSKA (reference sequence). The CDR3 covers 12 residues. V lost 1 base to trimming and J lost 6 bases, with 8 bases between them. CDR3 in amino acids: CSARVLGDTQYF. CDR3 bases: TGCAGTGCTAGAGTCCTCGGGGATACGCAGTATTTT.

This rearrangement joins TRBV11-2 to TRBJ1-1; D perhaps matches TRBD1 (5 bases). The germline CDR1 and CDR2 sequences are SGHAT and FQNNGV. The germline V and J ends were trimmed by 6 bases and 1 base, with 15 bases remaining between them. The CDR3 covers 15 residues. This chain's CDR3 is CASRRPGGGNTEAFF. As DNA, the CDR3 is TGTGCCAGCAGACGTCCGGGGGGAGGGAACACTGAAGCTTTCTTT.

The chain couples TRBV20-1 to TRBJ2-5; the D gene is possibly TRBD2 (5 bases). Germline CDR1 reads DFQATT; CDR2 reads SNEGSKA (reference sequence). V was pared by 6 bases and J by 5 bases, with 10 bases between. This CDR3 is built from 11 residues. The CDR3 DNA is TGCAGTGCCGGGAATAGGGAGACCCAGTACTTC. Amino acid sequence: CSAGNRETQYF.